This T cell receptor beta chain was found in a study of CD8 T cell repertoires and HIV-1 epitope variants. Turning to this clone: The antigen remains unidentified.

TCRdb's table, derived via immunoSEQ multiplex PCR, lists solely in-frame clones and lacks some. This sample carries about 5,300 clones, approximately 70% of them seen once, and the ten largest clones take 40% to 55%. The CDR3 totals 13 residues. Germline CDR1 SGHNT, CDR2 YYREEE (reference sequence). Trimming cost V 0 bases and J 1 base, with 5 bases left between them. This sequence originates from a male donor with HIV. V gene TRBV5-4 combines with J gene TRBJ2-7; D is uncertain. The sample comprised cultured CD8+ T cells derived from PBMCs. The DNA of the CDR3 is TGTGCCAGCAGCTTGGGCGCGTCCTACGAGCAGTACTTC. It specifies CASSLGASYEQYF.